Each of the 30 T cell receptor beta chains below was sequenced from the same sample in a study of T cells after yellow fever vaccination. TCRdb reprocessed the 5' RACE reads via MiXCR and lists one record per CDR3 protein. This sample has about 400,000 distinct CDR3 sequences, with approximately 5.7% found just once. The sequencing here drew on PBMCs, taken 5 days after the yellow fever booster vaccination. All receptors derive from a young man who received the YFV17D yellow fever vaccine.

This clonotype was observed many times. This sequence joins TRBV20-1 and TRBJ2-3; D is undetermined. This CDR3 has 10 amino acids. V was shortened by 6 bases and J by 2 bases, with 3 bases between the two germline ends. In germline, CDR1 is DFQATT, CDR2 SNEGSKA (reference sequence). The CDR3 DNA reads TGCAGTGCCCACACAGATACGCAGTATTTT. Encoded protein: CSAHTDTQYF.

This clonotype showed up many times. V is TRBV6-1 and J is TRBJ2-5; 7 positions match TRBD1. Unmatched junction bases numbered 5, after V lost 3 bases and J lost 1 base. Germline V gene sequence: CDR1 MNHNS, CDR2 SASEGT. The CDR3 runs 15 residues. The CDR3 reads CASSDPYRGQETQYF. DNA of the CDR3: TGTGCCAGCAGTGATCCCTACAGGGGCCAAGAGACCCAGTACTTC.

This clonotype occurred a few times. This chain uses TRBV19 with TRBJ2-1; D gene unclear. V gave up 2 bases and J gave up 2 bases, with 4 bases separating them. The CDR3 totals 13 residues. Germline assignment: CDR1 LNHDA and CDR2 SQIVND (reference sequence). CDR3 coding DNA: TGTGCCAGTAGTATACGGGCCTACAATGAGCAGTTCTTC. Protein product: CASSIRAYNEQFF.

This clonotype was found many times. The rearrangement links TRBV7-2 to TRBJ1-5; D remains ambiguous. CDR1 SGHTA and CDR2 FQGNSA come from the germline V gene. Trimming removed 5 bases at V and 1 base at J, with 12 bases between. The CDR3 length is 15 residues. CDR3 bases: TGTGCCAGCAGCCCCGCCGGCGGGAGCAATCAGCCCCAGCATTTT. Translated, it gives CASSPAGGSNQPQHF.

This clonotype showed up many times. The J gene is TRBJ2-5, the V gene TRBV7-2, with 10 bases that match TRBD1. This CDR3 has 13 residues. Germline V lookup: CDR1 SGHTA, CDR2 FQGNSA. Trimming cost V 0 bases and J 9 bases; bases outside gene matches: 1. The CDR3 spells CASSLAGTGAQYF. The CDR3 DNA follows: TGTGCCAGCAGCTTAGCCGGGACAGGGGCCCAGTACTTC.

The gene calls are TRBV24-1 and TRBJ2-6; 9 bases agree with TRBD1. The CDR3 is 18 amino acids. CDR1 and CDR2 from the germline V gene are KGHDR and SFDVKD. V dropped 2 bases and J dropped 1; count of bases not matched to a gene: 5. CDR3 DNA: TGTGCCACCAGTGATTATGTGACAGGGGGGTCTGGGGCCAACGTCCTGACTTTC. This sequence encodes CATSDYVTGGSGANVLTF.

This clonotype was seen many times. The chain is built from TRBV3-1 and TRBJ2-7; 8 positions agree with TRBD2. Trimming took 6 bases from V and 6 from J; bases not matched to a gene: 7. The CDR3 sequence is 13 residues long. Germline assignment: CDR1 LGHDT and CDR2 YNNKEL (reference sequence). The CDR3 spells CASSLSGSGEQYF. CDR3 DNA: TGTGCCAGCAGTCTCAGCGGGAGCGGCGAGCAGTACTTC.

This clonotype appeared once. Just one base apart from a much larger clone, this may be a read error. CDR3 sequence: CCAEDYSGRARDEQFF. The CDR3 DNA reads TGCTGTGCAGAGGATTATAGCGGGAGGGCCCGGGATGAGCAGTTCTTC. This chain joins TRBV20-1 and TRBJ2-1, with 11 bases aligning to TRBD2. CDR3 length equals 16 residues. Germline V CDR1 and CDR2: DFQATT, SNEGSKA (reference sequence).

This clonotype was recorded at least ten times. The rearrangement uses TRBV3-1 and TRBJ1-3; possibly TRBD1 for D (6 bases). CDR3 length: 16 residues. The V end was cut by 1 base, the J end by 2 bases, with 12 bases between. Germline V lookup: CDR1 LGHDT, CDR2 YNNKEL (reference sequence). Here the CDR3 DNA reads TGTGCCAGCAGCCAAGCCCCCGGGGGCCCTGGAAACACCATATATTTT. It translates to CASSQAPGGPGNTIYF.

This clonotype has just one count. The J gene is TRBJ2-7, the V gene TRBV20-1; 8 positions agree with TRBD2. This CDR3 has 15 residues. V lost 5 bases to trimming and J lost 1 base; unmatched junction nucleotides: 10. Germline CDR1 reads DFQATT; CDR2 reads SNEGSKA (reference sequence). CDR3 amino acids: CSAVTTGRGSYEQYF. CDR3 sequence (DNA): TGCAGTGCTGTGACGACCGGGAGGGGTTCCTACGAGCAGTACTTC.

This sequence joins TRBV20-1 and TRBJ2-3; 11 bases agree with TRBD2. The germline V gene has CDR1 DFQATT and CDR2 SNEGSKA (reference sequence). This CDR3 has 15 amino acids. Trimming cost V 6 bases and J 4 bases; bases outside gene matches: 9. CDR3 amino acids: CSAEASGRSSDTQYF. The DNA for the CDR3 is TGCAGTGCGGAGGCTAGCGGGAGGAGTTCAGATACGCAGTATTTT.

A few counts support this clonotype. The chain uses TRBV5-1 and TRBJ1-2; D gene uncertain. V was cut by 0 bases and J by 3 bases, with 12 bases left in between. This CDR3 contains 15 residues. Germline V gives CDR1 SGHRS, CDR2 YFSETQ. The CDR3 bases are TGCGCCAGCAGCTTGGATCTCAGCAATTACTATGGCTACACCTTC. Its translation is CASSLDLSNYYGYTF.

This clonotype was observed many times. The V gene is TRBV28, the J gene TRBJ1-5; D unclear. The V and J ends lost 3 bases and 3 bases respectively, with 9 bases between them. The length of the CDR3 is 14 residues. Germline CDR1 is MDHEN and CDR2 is SYDVKM. This chain's CDR3 is CASSFHSTNQPQHF. CDR3 sequence (DNA): TGTGCCAGCAGTTTCCACAGCACCAATCAGCCCCAGCATTTT. The full variable domain, its missing parts supplied by reference TRBV28 and TRBJ1-5, is DVKVTQSSRYLVKRTGEKVFLECVQDMDHENMFWYRQDPGLGLRLIYFSYDVKMKEKGDIPEGYSVSREKKERFSLILESASTNQTSMYLCASSFHSTNQPQHFGDGTRLSIL.

This clonotype occurred many times. The rearrangement uses TRBV4-3 and TRBJ2-6; the D gene is possibly TRBD2 (6 bases). CDR3 size: 17 residues. The V gene's germline CDR1 is LGHNA and CDR2 YSLEER. V was trimmed by 1 base and J by 2 bases, leaving 12 bases between them. The CDR3 is CASSQVGGIAGANVLTF. As DNA, the CDR3 is TGCGCCAGCAGCCAAGTTGGGGGGATTGCTGGGGCCAACGTCCTGACTTTC.

This clonotype was picked up many times. V gene TRBV30 combines with J gene TRBJ2-5, with D uncertain. The CDR3 spans 12 residues. The V and J ends lost 4 bases and 0 bases respectively, with 6 bases between them. The V gene's germline CDR1 is GTSNPN and CDR2 SVGIG (reference sequence). CDR3 in amino acids: CAWMLYQETQYF. The CDR3 region has the DNA TGTGCCTGGATGCTGTACCAAGAGACCCAGTACTTC.

At least ten counts were recorded for this clonotype. The rearrangement links TRBV7-8 to TRBJ2-7; D may be TRBD1 or TRBD2 (5 bases each). Trimming cost V 5 bases and J 5 bases, with 19 bases left between them. The CDR3 sequence is 15 residues long. The germline gives CDR1 SGHVS, CDR2 FQNEAQ. CDR3 sequence reads: CASSPGQAMNHEQYF. CDR3 bases: TGTGCCAGCAGCCCGGGGCAGGCAATGAACCACGAGCAGTACTTC.

This rearrangement joins TRBV20-1 to TRBJ2-7; tentative D call: TRBD1 (6 bases). The V end was cut by 5 bases, the J end by 2 bases, with 13 bases between. This CDR3 comprises 13 residues. Germline V gene data show CDR1 as DFQATT and CDR2 as SNEGSKA (reference sequence). CDR3 sequence: CSAARDTTYEQYF. For the CDR3, the DNA is TGCAGTGCTGCCAGGGACACGACCTACGAGCAGTACTTC.

CDR3 amino acids: CASSPPTGMNTGELFF. Written as DNA, the CDR3 is TGTGCCAGCTCACCTCCGACAGGGATGAACACCGGGGAGCTGTTTTTT. This rearrangement joins TRBV18 to TRBJ2-2; 7 nucleotides line up with TRBD1. Germline trimming cut 3 bases from V and 1 base from J; bases unmatched to any gene: 5. CDR1 and CDR2 (germline): KGHSH, LQKENI. The CDR3 covers 16 residues.

This clonotype turned up a few times. Mismatch with germline at one junction end may stem from a read error. CDR3 nucleotides: TGCAGTGCTAGAGACTCCCGAGGGGCTGAGGCTTTCTTT. Its protein product is CSARDSRGAEAFF. This chain links TRBV20-1 with TRBJ1-1, with TRBD1 as a possible D gene (5 bases). Germline V gene lookup returns CDR1 DFQATT and CDR2 SNEGSKA (reference sequence). The CDR3 has 13 residues.

J is TRBJ1-1 and V is TRBV27; the D is unclear. V shed 2 bases and J shed 0 bases, with 7 bases lying between them. Germline CDR1 reads MNHEY; CDR2 reads SMNVEV (reference sequence). The CDR3 has 14 amino acids. CDR3 sequence (DNA): TGTGCCAGCAGTTTAACTTGGCTGAACACTGAAGCTTTCTTT. It translates to CASSLTWLNTEAFF.

Many counts were recorded for this clonotype. V is TRBV7-2 and J is TRBJ2-5, with 9 bases lining up with TRBD1. The V gene end was trimmed by 4 bases and the J gene end by 4 bases; junction bases not matched to a gene: 10. The CDR3 is made up of 16 amino acids. CDR1 is SGHTA and CDR2 is FQGNSA in the germline V gene. In nucleotides, the CDR3 is TGTGCCAGCAGCTCCCGGGACAGGGTCCCCCCAGAGACCCAGTACTTC. The encoded protein is CASSSRDRVPPETQYF.

The table lists this clonotype with a few counts. The gene calls are TRBV10-1 and TRBJ2-2; tentative D call: TRBD2 (5 bases). Germline V gives CDR1 WNHNN, CDR2 SYGVQD (reference sequence). The CDR3 runs to 14 residues. Trimming removed 2 bases from V and 5 bases from J, with 9 bases in between. This chain's CDR3 is CASSEAGRTGELFF. The DNA of the CDR3 is TGCGCCAGCAGTGAGGCGGGTAGAACCGGGGAGCTGTTTTTT.

CDR3 in amino acids: CASSPRGLAGGRRDTQYF. The CDR3 bases are TGTGCCAGCAGCCCGAGGGGACTAGCGGGAGGGCGCAGGGATACGCAGTATTTT. This chain connects TRBV11-2 to TRBJ2-3, with 16 bases lining up with TRBD2. The trim removed 5 bases at V and 6 bases at J, leaving 11 bases unmatched. Per the germline V gene, CDR1 is SGHAT and CDR2 is FQNNGV. The CDR3 runs to 18 residues.

There are many counts of this clonotype. The chain carries TRBV5-1 and TRBJ2-3, with TRBD2 identical over 7 bases. Germline values: CDR1 SGHRS, CDR2 YFSETQ. The CDR3 runs to 17 residues. After removal of 0 bases from V and 4 bases from J, the junction contained 11 bases not matched to a gene. This CDR3 reads CASSLAKWEGRADTQYF. DNA for the CDR3: TGCGCCAGCAGCTTGGCCAAGTGGGAGGGCCGCGCAGATACGCAGTATTTT.

This clonotype showed up just a few times. The V call is TRBV18, the J call TRBJ2-7, with a weak D call TRBD1 (6 bases). The ends were cut back, 4 bases at V and 2 bases at J, with 9 bases in the middle. Germline values: CDR1 KGHSH, CDR2 LQKENI. There are 13 residues in the CDR3. CDR3 bases: TGTGCCAGCTCACAGGACAGAACCTACGAGCAGTACTTC. This encodes CASSQDRTYEQYF.

The table lists this clonotype with many counts. The rearrangement links TRBV27 to TRBJ2-2; the D is unclear. This CDR3 comprises 13 residues. The V end lost 4 bases, the J end lost 6 bases, and 9 bases lay between the germline ends. Germline V gene data show CDR1 as MNHEY and CDR2 as SMNVEV (reference sequence). CDR3: CASSWGLPGELFF. CDR3 nucleotides: TGTGCCAGCAGTTGGGGTCTTCCCGGGGAGCTGTTTTTT.

There are many counts of this clonotype. The chain recombines TRBV7-2 with TRBJ2-5, with 7 bases lining up with TRBD2. The CDR3 covers 14 residues. Trimming removed 6 bases from V and 4 bases from J; junction bases left unmatched: 8. Germline CDR1 SGHTA, CDR2 FQGNSA. The CDR3 region is CASRSAGAGETQYF. The CDR3 region has the DNA TGTGCCAGCAGATCTGCGGGAGCGGGAGAGACCCAGTACTTC.

There are a few counts of this clonotype. The CDR3 DNA reads TGTGCCAGCAGCGTACTGACTAGCGGGAGCAATAATGAGCAGTTCTTC. Encoded protein: CASSVLTSGSNNEQFF. The chain has TRBV9 and TRBJ2-1; TRBD2 agrees at 12 bases. This CDR3 is built from 16 residues. Per the germline V gene, CDR1 is SGDLS and CDR2 is YYNGEE. Germline trimming cut 1 base from V and 7 bases from J; bases unmatched to any gene: 6.

The chain recombines TRBV20-1 with TRBJ2-2; D not certain. From germline, CDR1 is DFQATT and CDR2 SNEGSKA (reference sequence). V lost 1 base to trimming and J lost 7 bases, with 10 bases between them. There are 13 residues in the CDR3. CDR3 amino acids: CSARVFEVGELFF. CDR3 DNA: TGCAGTGCTAGAGTTTTTGAGGTCGGGGAGCTGTTTTTT.

Many counts were recorded for this clonotype. The J gene is TRBJ2-1, the V gene TRBV11-2, with 10 bases lining up with TRBD2. V was pared by 1 base and J by 6 bases, with 3 bases of the junction left unmatched. CDR1 and CDR2 (germline): SGHAT, FQNNGV. The CDR3 totals 15 residues. The CDR3 DNA is TGTGCCAGCAGCTTAGGAGCGGGAGGGCTCAATGAGCAGTTCTTC. The encoded protein is CASSLGAGGLNEQFF.